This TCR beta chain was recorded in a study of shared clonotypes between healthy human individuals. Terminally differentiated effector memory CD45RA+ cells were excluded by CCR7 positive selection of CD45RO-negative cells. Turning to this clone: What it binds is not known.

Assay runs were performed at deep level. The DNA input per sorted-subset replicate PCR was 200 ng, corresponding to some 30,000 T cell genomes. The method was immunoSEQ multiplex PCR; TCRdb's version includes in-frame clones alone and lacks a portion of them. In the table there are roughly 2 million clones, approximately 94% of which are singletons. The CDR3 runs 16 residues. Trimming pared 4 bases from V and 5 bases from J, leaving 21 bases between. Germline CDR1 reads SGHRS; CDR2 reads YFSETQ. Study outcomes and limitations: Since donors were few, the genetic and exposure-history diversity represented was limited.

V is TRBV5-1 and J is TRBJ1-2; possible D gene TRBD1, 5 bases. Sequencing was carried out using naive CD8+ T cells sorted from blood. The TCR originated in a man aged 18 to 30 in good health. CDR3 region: CASSLDLSGAGYGYTF. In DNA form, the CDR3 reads TGCGCCAGCAGCCTGGACCTAAGTGGGGCAGGGTATGGCTACACCTTC.